The clone carrying this T cell receptor delta chain was counted only a few times. It differs at one base from a far larger clone, so likely a read error. The same CDR3 also results from other DNA sequences found in this sample. This sample is part of a study of γδ T cells in repeated Plasmodium falciparum infection. Study in general: The natural-infection arm compared Malian children under seasonal malaria with matched Australian children. Samples were taken at baseline, before some infections, and 21 days after each.

Bulk repertoires came from Vgamma9/Vdelta2+ or Vdelta2-negative gammadelta T cells flow-sorted from PBMC. The V and J ends lost 1 base and 6 bases, in that order; junction bases with no gene match: 20. CDR3 length equals 19 residues. Germline-derived CDR1 and CDR2 are TSWWSYY and QGS. TCRdb re-identified clones in the multiplex PCR reads via CATT. The profile covers some 100,000 delta-chain clones, with more than 1.4% appearing a single time and under 9.5% taken by the ten largest. The source of this sequence is a pool of human donors (malaria-infected and uninfected, not separated). Sequencing was performed on gamma-delta T cells from blood. The rearrangement uses TRDV1 and TRDJ1, with TRDD3 matching 7 bases. DNA for the CDR3: TGTGCTCTTGGGGAACCATCTCTCCCCTTGTTAAGGGGGATCCATAAACTCATCTTT. Translating it yields CALGEPSLPLLRGIHKLIF.